The 21 T cell receptor beta chains below come from one sample, sequenced in a study of cytomegalovirus exposure and HLA in healthy donors. PCR primers comprised 60 Vbeta and 13 Jbeta primers. Profiled with immunoSEQ multiplex PCR; TCRdb holds only in-frame clones, not every one. The sample has more than 100,000 clones, roughly 80% seen once. The specimen was PBMCs. The receptors here all came from a female donor in good health and CMV-seropositive.

The rearrangement joins TRBV2 to TRBJ2-2, with 7 bases that match TRBD2. The CDR3 contains 15 residues. V lost 6 bases, J lost 1 base, and 5 bases stayed unmatched. CDR1 is SNHLY and CDR2 is FYNNEI in the germline V gene. CDR3 sequence (DNA): TGTGCCAGCAGCTCTTTAGCGGGGAACACCGGGGAGCTGTTTTTT. This gives the protein CASSSLAGNTGELFF.

V and J are TRBV30 and TRBJ1-6; 8 bases fit TRBD1. V was clipped by 5 bases and J by 12 bases; unmatched bases: 6. The CDR3 has 12 amino acids. Germline V CDR1 and CDR2: GTSNPN, SVGIG (reference sequence). The CDR3: CAWDRGSEPLHF. The CDR3 nucleotides are TGTGCCTGGGACAGGGGAAGCGAACCCCTCCACTTT.

This clone was counted a few times. The chain has TRBV30 and TRBJ1-3; D may be TRBD1 (5 bases). Germline V CDR1 and CDR2: GTSNPN, SVGIG (reference sequence). This CDR3 region has 14 residues. V was trimmed by 5 bases and J by 4 bases, leaving 15 bases between them. CDR3 residues: CAWAGGIGGNTIYF. The CDR3 coding sequence is TGTGCCTGGGCCGGGGGAATCGGAGGAAACACCATATATTTT. Together with reference TRBV30 and TRBJ1-3, the CDR3 gives the full variable domain: SQTIHQWPATLVQPVGSPLSLECTVEGTSNPNLYWYRQAAGRGLQLLFYSVGIGQISSEVPQNLSASRPQDRQFILSSKKLLLSDSGFYLCAWAGGIGGNTIYFGEGSWLTVV.

This CDR3 reads CASSEAMSGNTIYF. In DNA form, the CDR3 reads TGTGCCAGCAGTGAAGCTATGAGTGGAAACACCATATATTTT. The chain employs TRBV6-1 and TRBJ1-3, with D unresolved. CDR3 length: 14 amino acids. The germline V gene has CDR1 MNHNS and CDR2 SASEGT. V dropped 0 bases and J dropped 3 bases, with 6 bases sitting between them.

The J gene is TRBJ2-2, the V gene TRBV5-6, with 7 bases aligning to TRBD2. The CDR3 has 14 amino acids. Germline assignment: CDR1 SGHDT and CDR2 YYEEEE. V trimming: 2 bases; J trimming: 6 bases; junction bases outside the gene matches: 4. The CDR3 DNA reads TGTGCCAGCAGCTTTCATGGGGGGGCCGGGGAGCTGTTTTTT. Its translation is CASSFHGGAGELFF.

The chain employs TRBV28 and TRBJ2-7, with TRBD1 as a possible D gene (7 bases). The CDR3 is 16 residues long. The germline V gene has CDR1 MDHEN and CDR2 SYDVKM. Trimming stripped 7 bases from V and 0 bases from J, with 19 bases between. The CDR3 DNA follows: TGTGCCAGCACCCCAGGAGGGGGCCAATTCTCCTACGAGCAGTACTTC. Its translation is CASTPGGGQFSYEQYF.

The chain has TRBV6-1 and TRBJ2-3; tentative D call: TRBD2 (7 bases). V lost 8 bases and J 7 bases, leaving 19 bases between the germline ends. The CDR3 is 14 amino acids. Germline V lookup: CDR1 MNHNS, CDR2 SASEGT. In DNA form, the CDR3 reads TGTGCCAGCTATCCTGGGGGGGGCAGCTATACGCAGTATTTT. It specifies CASYPGGGSYTQYF.

CDR3 DNA: TGTGCCAGCAGTGATACACCGGGACAGTTTCCTAGCACAGATACGCAGTATTTT. As protein: CASSDTPGQFPSTDTQYF. The gene calls are TRBV6-1 and TRBJ2-3, with 7 bases aligning to TRBD1. The CDR3 is made up of 18 amino acids. V lost 3 bases and J lost 0; bases outside the gene matches: 12. Germline loops: CDR1 MNHNS, CDR2 SASEGT.

The chain links TRBV7-9 to TRBJ1-6, with TRBD1 as a possible D gene (6 bases). The germline V and J ends were trimmed by 2 bases and 9 bases, with 11 bases remaining between them. Germline values: CDR1 SEHNR, CDR2 FQNEAQ (reference sequence). The CDR3 covers 14 residues. The CDR3 DNA is TGTGCCAGCAGCTTAAGTCAGGGGAGTTCACCCCTCCACTTT. It specifies CASSLSQGSSPLHF. Looking up the rest from reference TRBV7-9 and TRBJ1-6 gives the full variable domain: DTGVSQNPRHKITKRGQNVTFRCDPISEHNRLYWYRQTLGQGPEFLTYFQNEAQLEKSRLLSDRFSAERPKGSFSTLEIQRTEQGDSAMYLCASSLSQGSSPLHFGNGTRLTVT.

This clone was seen more than once but under ten times. The rearrangement uses TRBV10-3 and TRBJ2-7; 7 bases align to TRBD1. Germline V CDR1 and CDR2: ENHRY, SYGVKD. This CDR3 region has 12 residues. The V segment lost 7 bases and the J segment 2 bases; nucleotides outside the gene matches: 2. The CDR3 protein is CAIMGQTYEQYF. For the CDR3, the DNA is TGTGCCATCATGGGACAGACCTACGAGCAGTACTTC.

J is TRBJ2-5 and V is TRBV19; possible D gene TRBD2, 7 bases. CDR3 length: 13 residues. The germline gives CDR1 LNHDA, CDR2 SQIVND (reference sequence). With 9 bases removed from V and 5 bases from J, the gap between germline ends came to 16 bases. The CDR3 coding sequence is TGTGCCAGACGCCGGGGGGCCAGGGAGACCCAGTACTTC. Encoded protein: CARRRGARETQYF.

This chain connects TRBV6-5 to TRBJ2-7; TRBD2 agrees at 8 bases. V was pared by 7 bases and J by 6 bases, with 14 bases of the junction left unmatched. The CDR3 sequence is 15 residues long. Germline V gene lookup returns CDR1 MNHEY and CDR2 SVGAGI. The CDR3 reads CASTTTGTRGGEQYF. The DNA of the CDR3 is TGTGCCAGCACCACCACCGGGACTAGGGGAGGCGAGCAGTACTTC.

The count of this clone is one. This chain connects TRBV10-3 to TRBJ1-2; weak D call: TRBD1 (6 bases). Germline-derived CDR1 and CDR2 are ENHRY and SYGVKD. The CDR3 covers 13 residues. V lost 6 bases and J 6 bases, leaving 14 bases between the germline ends. The CDR3 spells CAIRLDSNDGYTF. The CDR3, as DNA: TGTGCCATCAGGCTGGACAGCAACGATGGCTACACCTTC.

The chain couples TRBV5-1 to TRBJ1-1; D perhaps matches TRBD1 (5 bases). Germline V gene lookup returns CDR1 SGHRS and CDR2 YFSETQ. Trimming pared 3 bases from V and 2 bases from J, leaving 8 bases between. The CDR3 extends over 13 amino acids. The CDR3 protein is CASSWGANTEAFF. In nucleotides, the CDR3 is TGCGCCAGCAGCTGGGGCGCAAACACTGAAGCTTTCTTT.

The chain is built from TRBV21-1 and TRBJ2-3; whether TRBD1, the table's D call, matches the DNA was not checked. TRBV21-1 is deemed a pseudogene. The CDR3 contains 14 residues. The CDR3 protein is CASSILARTDTQYF. Written as DNA, the CDR3 is TGTGCCAGCAGCATCCTTGCCAGAACAGATACGCAGTATTTT.

J is TRBJ2-1 and V is TRBV5-1, with TRBD1 matching 9 bases. J was trimmed by 9 bases and V by 0 bases; bases with no gene match: 13. Germline CDR1 and CDR2: SGHRS and YFSETQ. This CDR3 has 17 amino acids. The CDR3 here is CASSLAPRDRVSGEQFF. The CDR3 nucleotides are TGCGCCAGCAGCTTGGCCCCCCGGGACAGGGTGTCCGGTGAGCAGTTCTTC.

The rearrangement joins TRBV30 to TRBJ1-1; 8 bases match TRBD1. Germline V gene sequence: CDR1 GTSNPN, CDR2 SVGIG (reference sequence). The CDR3 consists of 12 residues. V was clipped by 5 bases and J by 4 bases; unmatched bases: 3. The CDR3 is CAWGQGFTEAFF. The CDR3 coding sequence is TGTGCCTGGGGACAGGGTTTCACTGAAGCTTTCTTT.

As for this clone: This sample also contains other DNA sequences that code for the same CDR3. V and J are TRBV19 and TRBJ2-2, with TRBD2 as a possible D gene (6 bases). CDR3 size: 14 residues. Germline CDR1 and CDR2: LNHDA and SQIVND (reference sequence). The V end lost 6 bases, the J end lost 0 bases, and 8 bases lay between the germline ends. The CDR3 DNA follows: TGTGCCAGTAGGGGGACTGCGAACACCGGGGAGCTGTTTTTT. It translates to CASRGTANTGELFF. The whole variable domain, remainder taken from reference TRBV19 and TRBJ2-2, is DGGITQSPKYLFRKEGQNVTLSCEQNLNHDAMYWYRQDPGQGLRLIYYSQIVNDFQKGDIAEGYSVSREKKESFPLTVTSAQKNPTAFYLCASRGTANTGELFFGEGSRLTVL.

The chain carries TRBV5-6 and TRBJ2-5; the D gene is possibly TRBD1 (6 bases). The end of the DNA fits TRBJ2-7 better, so the J call may be wrong. CDR1 is SGHDT and CDR2 is YYEEEE in the germline V gene. This CDR3 contains 13 residues. CDR3 sequence reads: CASSWPGGGEQYF. In DNA form, the CDR3 reads TGTGCCAGCAGCTGGCCTGGGGGCGGCGAGCAGTACTTC.

The gene calls are TRBV7-2 and TRBJ2-3; weak D call: TRBD2 (6 bases). This CDR3 has 15 residues. The V end lost 0 bases, the J end lost 11 bases, and 18 bases lay between the germline ends. The V gene's germline CDR1 is SGHTA and CDR2 FQGNSA. CDR3 DNA sequence: TGTGCCAGCAGCTTAGCCCTGACAGTGGCCGGGGGGCAGTATTTT. Translated, it gives CASSLALTVAGGQYF.

This sequence joins TRBV28 and TRBJ1-1, with a weak D call TRBD1 (5 bases). This CDR3 comprises 15 residues. Between the trimmed V and J ends, which lost 4 bases and 2 bases, there was a span of 14 bases. Germline CDR1 is MDHEN and CDR2 is SYDVKM. The CDR3: CASSWAGRANTEAFF. In nucleotides, the CDR3 is TGTGCCAGCAGTTGGGCAGGGAGGGCAAACACTGAAGCTTTCTTT.